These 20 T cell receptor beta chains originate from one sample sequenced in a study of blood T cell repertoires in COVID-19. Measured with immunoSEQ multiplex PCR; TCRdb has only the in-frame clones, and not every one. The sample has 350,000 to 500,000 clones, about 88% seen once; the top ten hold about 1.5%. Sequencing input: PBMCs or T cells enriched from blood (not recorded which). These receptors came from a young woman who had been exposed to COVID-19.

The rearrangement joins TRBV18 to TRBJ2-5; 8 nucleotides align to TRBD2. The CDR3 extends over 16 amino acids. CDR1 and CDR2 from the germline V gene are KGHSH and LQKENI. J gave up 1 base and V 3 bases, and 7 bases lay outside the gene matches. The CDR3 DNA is TGTGCCAGCTCACCCGGGAGTAGCGGGGTCCAAGAGACCCAGTACTTC. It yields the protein CASSPGSSGVQETQYF.

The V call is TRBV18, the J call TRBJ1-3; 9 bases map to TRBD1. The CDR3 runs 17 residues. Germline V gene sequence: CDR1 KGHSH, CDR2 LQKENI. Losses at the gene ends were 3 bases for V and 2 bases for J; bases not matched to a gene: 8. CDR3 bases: TGTGCCAGCTCACCTCCCGTGGGACAGGGCGCTGGAAACACCATATATTTT. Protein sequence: CASSPPVGQGAGNTIYF.

CDR3 sequence: CASSQEGTATNEKLFF. The CDR3, as DNA: TGTGCCAGCAGCCAAGAGGGCACCGCAACTAATGAAAAACTGTTTTTT. The chain carries TRBV3-1 (or the pseudogene TRBV3-2) and TRBJ1-4, with D uncertain. This CDR3 spans 16 amino acids. Trimming shortened V by 0 bases and J by 0 bases, and 8 bases separated the two germline ends. Per the germline V gene, CDR1 is LGHDT and CDR2 is YNNKEL (reference sequence).

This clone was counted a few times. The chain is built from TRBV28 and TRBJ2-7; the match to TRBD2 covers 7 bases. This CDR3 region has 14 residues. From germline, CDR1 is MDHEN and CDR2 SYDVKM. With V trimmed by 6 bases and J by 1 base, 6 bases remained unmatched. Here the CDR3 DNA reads TGTGCCAGCAGGACTAGCAGCGTATCCTACGAGCAGTACTTC. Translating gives CASRTSSVSYEQYF. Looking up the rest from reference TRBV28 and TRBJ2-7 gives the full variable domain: DVKVTQSSRYLVKRTGEKVFLECVQDMDHENMFWYRQDPGLGLRLIYFSYDVKMKEKGDIPEGYSVSREKKERFSLILESASTNQTSMYLCASRTSSVSYEQYFGPGTRLTVT.

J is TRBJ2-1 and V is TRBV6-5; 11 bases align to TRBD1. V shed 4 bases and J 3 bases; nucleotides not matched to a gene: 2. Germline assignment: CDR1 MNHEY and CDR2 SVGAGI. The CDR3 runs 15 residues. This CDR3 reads CASSSGQGVYNEQFF. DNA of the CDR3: TGTGCCAGCAGTTCGGGACAGGGGGTCTACAATGAGCAGTTCTTC.

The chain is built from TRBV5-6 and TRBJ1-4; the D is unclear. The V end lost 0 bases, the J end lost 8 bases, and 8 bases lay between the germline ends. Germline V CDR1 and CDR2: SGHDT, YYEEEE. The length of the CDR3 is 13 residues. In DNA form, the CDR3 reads TGTGCCAGCAGCTTGGCGGGTGGGGAAAAACTGTTTTTT. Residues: CASSLAGGEKLFF.

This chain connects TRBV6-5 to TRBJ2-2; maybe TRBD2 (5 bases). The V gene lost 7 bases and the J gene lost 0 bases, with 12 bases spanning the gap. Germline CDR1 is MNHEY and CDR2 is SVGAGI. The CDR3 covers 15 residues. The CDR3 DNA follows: TGTGCCAGCACCCCACGAGGGCCGAACACCGGGGAGCTGTTTTTT. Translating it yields CASTPRGPNTGELFF.

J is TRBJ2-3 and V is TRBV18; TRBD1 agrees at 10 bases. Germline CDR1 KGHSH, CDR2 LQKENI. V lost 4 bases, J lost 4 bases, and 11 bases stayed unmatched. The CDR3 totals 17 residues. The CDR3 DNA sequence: TGTGCCAGCTCACGCCGGGACAGGGGAAGCGGGGCAGATACGCAGTATTTT. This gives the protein CASSRRDRGSGADTQYF. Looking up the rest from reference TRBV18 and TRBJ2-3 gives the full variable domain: NAGVMQNPRHLVRRRGQEARLRCSPMKGHSHVYWYRQLPEEGLKFMVYLQKENIIDESGMPKERFSAEFPKEGPSILRIQQVVRGDSAAYFCASSRRDRGSGADTQYFGPGTRLTVL.

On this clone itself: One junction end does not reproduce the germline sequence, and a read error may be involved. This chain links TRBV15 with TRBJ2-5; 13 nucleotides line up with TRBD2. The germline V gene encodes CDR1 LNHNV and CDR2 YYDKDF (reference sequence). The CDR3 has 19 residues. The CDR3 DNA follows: TGTGCCACCAGCGGAGAGGCATCGGGACTAGCGGGACACCAAGAGACCCAGTACTTC. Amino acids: CATSGEASGLAGHQETQYF.

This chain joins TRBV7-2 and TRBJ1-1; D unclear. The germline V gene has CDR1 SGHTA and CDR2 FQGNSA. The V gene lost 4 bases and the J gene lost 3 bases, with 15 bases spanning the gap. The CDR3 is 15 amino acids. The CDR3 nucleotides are TGTGCCAGCAGCTCCCGGGCGGGGAGGGACACTGAAGCTTTCTTT. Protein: CASSSRAGRDTEAFF.

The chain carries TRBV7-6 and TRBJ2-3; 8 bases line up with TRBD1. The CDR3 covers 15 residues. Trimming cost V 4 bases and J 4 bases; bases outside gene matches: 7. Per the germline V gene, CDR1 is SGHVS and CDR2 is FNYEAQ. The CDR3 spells CASSSSGGVADTQYF. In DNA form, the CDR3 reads TGTGCCAGCAGCTCATCAGGGGGCGTCGCAGATACGCAGTATTTT.

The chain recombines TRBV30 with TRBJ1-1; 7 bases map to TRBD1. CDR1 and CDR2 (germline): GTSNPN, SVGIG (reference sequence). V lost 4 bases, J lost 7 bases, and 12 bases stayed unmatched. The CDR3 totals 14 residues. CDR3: CAWNGGQMTNEAFF. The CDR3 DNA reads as TGTGCCTGGAATGGGGGACAGATGACTAATGAAGCTTTCTTT.

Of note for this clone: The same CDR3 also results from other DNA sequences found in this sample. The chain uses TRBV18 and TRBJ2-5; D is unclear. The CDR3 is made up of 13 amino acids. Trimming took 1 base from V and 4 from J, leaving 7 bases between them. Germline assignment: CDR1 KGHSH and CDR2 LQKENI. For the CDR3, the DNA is TGTGCCAGCTCACCACGGCCGGGAGAGACCCAGTACTTC. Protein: CASSPRPGETQYF.

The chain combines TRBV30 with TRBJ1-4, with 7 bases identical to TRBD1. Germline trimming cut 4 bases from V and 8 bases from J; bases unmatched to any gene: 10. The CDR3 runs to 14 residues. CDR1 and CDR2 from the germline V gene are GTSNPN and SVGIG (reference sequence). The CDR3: CAWIENRGSEKLFF. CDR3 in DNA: TGTGCCTGGATCGAAAACAGGGGCAGCGAAAAACTGTTTTTT.

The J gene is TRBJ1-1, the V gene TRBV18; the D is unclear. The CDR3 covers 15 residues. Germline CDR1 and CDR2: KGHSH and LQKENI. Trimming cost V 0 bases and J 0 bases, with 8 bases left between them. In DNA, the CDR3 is TGTGCCAGCTCACCACCCGAGGGCGTGAACACTGAAGCTTTCTTT. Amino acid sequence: CASSPPEGVNTEAFF. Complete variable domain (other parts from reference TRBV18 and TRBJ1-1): NAGVMQNPRHLVRRRGQEARLRCSPMKGHSHVYWYRQLPEEGLKFMVYLQKENIIDESGMPKERFSAEFPKEGPSILRIQQVVRGDSAAYFCASSPPEGVNTEAFFGQGTRLTVV.

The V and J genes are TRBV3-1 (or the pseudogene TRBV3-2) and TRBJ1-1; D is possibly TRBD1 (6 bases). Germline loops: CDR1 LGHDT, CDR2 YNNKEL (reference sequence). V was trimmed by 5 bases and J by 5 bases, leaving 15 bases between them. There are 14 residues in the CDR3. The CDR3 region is CASSSIGGWTEAFF. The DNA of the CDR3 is TGTGCCAGCAGCTCCATAGGGGGATGGACTGAAGCTTTCTTT.

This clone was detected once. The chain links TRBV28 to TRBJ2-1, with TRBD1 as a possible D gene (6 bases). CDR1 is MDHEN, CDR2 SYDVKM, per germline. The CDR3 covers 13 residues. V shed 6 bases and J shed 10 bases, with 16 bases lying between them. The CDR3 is CASRLGARVEQFF. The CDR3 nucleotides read TGTGCCAGCAGGCTGGGGGCCCGGGTAGAGCAGTTCTTC.

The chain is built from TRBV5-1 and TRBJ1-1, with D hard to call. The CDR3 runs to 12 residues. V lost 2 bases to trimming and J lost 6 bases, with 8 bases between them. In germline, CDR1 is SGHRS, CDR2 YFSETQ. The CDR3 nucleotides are TGCGCCAGCAGCTTAGTCGGGTCTGAAGCTTTCTTT. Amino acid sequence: CASSLVGSEAFF.

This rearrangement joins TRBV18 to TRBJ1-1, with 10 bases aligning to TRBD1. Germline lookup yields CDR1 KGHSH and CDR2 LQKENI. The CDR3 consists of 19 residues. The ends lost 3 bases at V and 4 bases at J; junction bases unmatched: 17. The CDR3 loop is CASSPVPGTGVGVGTEAFF. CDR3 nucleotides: TGTGCCAGCTCACCGGTACCTGGGACAGGGGTGGGAGTCGGCACTGAAGCTTTCTTT. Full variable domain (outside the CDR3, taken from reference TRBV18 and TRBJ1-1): NAGVMQNPRHLVRRRGQEARLRCSPMKGHSHVYWYRQLPEEGLKFMVYLQKENIIDESGMPKERFSAEFPKEGPSILRIQQVVRGDSAAYFCASSPVPGTGVGVGTEAFFGQGTRLTVV.

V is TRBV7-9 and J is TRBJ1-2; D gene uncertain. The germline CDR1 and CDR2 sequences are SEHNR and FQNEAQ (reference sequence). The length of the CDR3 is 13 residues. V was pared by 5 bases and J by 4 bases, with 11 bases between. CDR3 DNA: TGTGCCAGCAGCCCTACGGGAGGCTATGGCTACACCTTC. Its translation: CASSPTGGYGYTF.